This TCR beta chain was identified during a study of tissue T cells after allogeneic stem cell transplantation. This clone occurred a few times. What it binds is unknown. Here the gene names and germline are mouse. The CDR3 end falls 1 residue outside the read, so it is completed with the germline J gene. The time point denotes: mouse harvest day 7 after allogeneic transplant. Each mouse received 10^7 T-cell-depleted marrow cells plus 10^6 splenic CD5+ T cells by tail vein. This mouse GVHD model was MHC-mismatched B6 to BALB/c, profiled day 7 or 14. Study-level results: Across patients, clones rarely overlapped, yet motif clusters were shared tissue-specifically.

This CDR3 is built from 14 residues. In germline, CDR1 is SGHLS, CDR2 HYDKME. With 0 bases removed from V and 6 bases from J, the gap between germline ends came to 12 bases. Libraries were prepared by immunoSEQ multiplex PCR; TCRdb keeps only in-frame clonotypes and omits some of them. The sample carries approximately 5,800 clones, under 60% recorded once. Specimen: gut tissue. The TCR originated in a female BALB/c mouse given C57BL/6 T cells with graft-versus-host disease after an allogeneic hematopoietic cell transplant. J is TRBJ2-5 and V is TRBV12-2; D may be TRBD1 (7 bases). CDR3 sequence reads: CASSLVRGRDTQYF. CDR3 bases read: TGTGCCAGCTCTCTCGTAAGGGGGCGGGACACCCAGTAC.